A selection of T cell receptor beta chains follows, all from one sample in a study of shared clonotypes between healthy human individuals. Repertoires were generated with immunoSEQ multiplex PCR, while TCRdb's copy carries only in-frame clones and drops some. The sample has 950,000 to 1,200,000 clones; 60% to 85% are singletons. Sequences were obtained from memory CD4+ T cells from PBMCs. Receptors originate from a man aged 18 to 29 in good health. Some clones in this sample may be carry-over from other donors' samples. The CDR3 runs from the conserved cysteine through the conserved F or W. The order of the fields is D gene, J gene, V gene, CDR3 DNA, CDR3 protein. The D gene is left open where the match is weak.

d_gene: TRBD1
j_gene: TRBJ2-7
v_gene: TRBV18
CDR3nt: TGTGCCAGCTCATCCGACAGGGGGCTCGAGCAGTACTTC
CDR3aa: CASSSDRGLEQYF

d_gene: .
j_gene: TRBJ2-1
v_gene: TRBV2
CDR3nt: TGTGCCAGCAGTAGGGGGACCTCTCCGGATGAGCAGTTCTTC
CDR3aa: CASSRGTSPDEQFF

d_gene: TRBD2
j_gene: TRBJ2-1
v_gene: TRBV7-9
CDR3nt: TGTGCCAGCAGCTTAGCCGGCGGGAGGGCCCTCAATGAGCAGTTCTTC
CDR3aa: CASSLAGGRALNEQFF

d_gene: TRBD1
j_gene: TRBJ2-5
v_gene: TRBV5-1
CDR3nt: TGCGCCAGCAGCCCGGGGAGGACAGGGGAGGGAGAGACCCAGTACTTC
CDR3aa: CASSPGRTGEGETQYF

d_gene: TRBD2
j_gene: TRBJ2-5
v_gene: TRBV6-6
CDR3nt: TGTGCCAGCAGTGGGGCTCTAGCGGGCCAAGAGACCCAGTACTTC
CDR3aa: CASSGALAGQETQYF

d_gene: .
j_gene: TRBJ2-4
v_gene: TRBV7-8
CDR3nt: TGTGCCAGCAGCTTAGCAGGAACCGCCAAGGGGTTCATTCAGTACTTC
CDR3aa: CASSLAGTAKGFIQYF

d_gene: TRBD1
j_gene: TRBJ1-1
v_gene: TRBV6-6
CDR3nt: TGTGCCAGCAGTTACGGGAGGGGGCGGACTGAAGCTTTCTTT
CDR3aa: CASSYGRGRTEAFF

d_gene: .
j_gene: TRBJ2-3
v_gene: TRBV19
CDR3nt: TGTGCCAGTAGTATAGGGGGGCGGGAGTGGGCAGATACGCAGTATTTT
CDR3aa: CASSIGGREWADTQYF

d_gene: .
j_gene: TRBJ1-4
v_gene: TRBV4-2
CDR3nt: TGTGCCAGCAGCCAAGTTCAGGAAACTAATGAAAAACTGTTTTTT
CDR3aa: CASSQVQETNEKLFF

d_gene: .
j_gene: TRBJ2-1
v_gene: TRBV6-5
CDR3nt: TGTGCCAGCAGTTCGACCAATCCCAGGAGGAGCAATGAGCAGTTCTTC
CDR3aa: CASSSTNPRRSNEQFF